This T cell receptor (beta chain) is drawn from a study of monozygotic twins with inflammatory bowel disease. General study points: Among patients, repertoires may have gained variability from differing immunosuppressive treatments.

TCRdb reprocessed the 5' RACE reads, keeping one entry per CDR3 protein, no DNA. The table gives about 150,000 distinct CDR3 sequences; the top ten clones make up over 1% of it. Turning to this clonotype: Its specificity is not known.

Germline V gives CDR1 MNHNS, CDR2 SASEGT. The CDR3 is 16 residues long. The rearrangement links TRBV6-1 to TRBJ2-2; the D call of TRBD2 rests on TCRdb alone, since no DNA is present to check it. The source of this sequence is a human donor with ulcerative colitis or Crohn's disease, or a healthy co-twin of an affected twin (not recorded which). Sequencing input: blood. The CDR3 sequence: CASIPRPAANTGELFF.